This TCR beta chain was found in a study of cytomegalovirus exposure and HLA in healthy donors. The count of this clone is one. CDR1 is PRHDT, CDR2 FYEKMQ, per germline (reference sequence). The CDR3 has 13 residues. Vbeta (60) and Jbeta (13) primers were used in the PCR. TCRdb's copy holds only in-frame clones and misses some; the assay was immunoSEQ multiplex PCR. The sample carries approximately 59,000 clones, 78% recorded once. The source is a girl between 10 and 17 years old in good health and CMV-seropositive. Sequences were obtained from PBMCs. V and J are TRBV13 and TRBJ2-5, with 8 bases aligning to TRBD1. The J call may be faulty, since TRBJ2-7 better matches the DNA end. CDR3 in amino acids: CASSSDRAPEQYF. The CDR3 DNA reads as TGTGCCAGCAGCTCGGACAGGGCACCCGAGCAGTACTTC.